The present TCR beta chain was sequenced within a study of T cells expressing NK-cell markers. Study-wide background: HCMV seropositivity characterized seven of the eight sequenced donors, and seronegativity one.

Study results and caveats: Whether expanded NKG2C+ T cell clones were HCMV specific stayed uncertain. Dominant NKG2C+ clonotypes made up about 1.0-8% of CD8+ T cells in several donors.

The germline V gene encodes CDR1 MNHEY and CDR2 SVGAGI. This CDR3 has 12 residues. UMI-tagged 5'RACE template switching yielded the TCR beta cDNA. After re-calling the 5' RACE reads, TCRdb lists one entry per CDR3 protein, DNA absent. In total, the table holds around 550,000 distinct CDR3 sequences. As regards this clonotype: The antigen is unknown.

Sequencing input: blood T cells: a sorted CD56 or NKG2C T cell subset, CD4+ or CD8+ T cells, or bulk PBMC T cells (not recorded which). The receptor's source is a man younger than 35 in good health. The gene calls are TRBV6-5 and TRBJ1-2; as DNA is missing, the TRBD1 call by TCRdb cannot be tested. CDR3 in amino acids: CAVGQANYGYTF.